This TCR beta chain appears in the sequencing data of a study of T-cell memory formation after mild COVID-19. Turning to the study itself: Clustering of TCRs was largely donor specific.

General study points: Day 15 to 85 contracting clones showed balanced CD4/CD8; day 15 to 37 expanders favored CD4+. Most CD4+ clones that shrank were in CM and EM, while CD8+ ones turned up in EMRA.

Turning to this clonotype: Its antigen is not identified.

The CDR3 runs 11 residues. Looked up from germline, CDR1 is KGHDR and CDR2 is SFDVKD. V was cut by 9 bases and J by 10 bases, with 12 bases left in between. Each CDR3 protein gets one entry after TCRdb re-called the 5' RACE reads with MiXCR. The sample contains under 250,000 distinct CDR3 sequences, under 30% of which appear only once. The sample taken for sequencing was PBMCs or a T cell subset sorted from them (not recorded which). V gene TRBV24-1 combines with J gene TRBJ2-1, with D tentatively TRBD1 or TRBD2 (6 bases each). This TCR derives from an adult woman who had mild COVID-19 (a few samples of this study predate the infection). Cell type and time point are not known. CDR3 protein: CATSPGGEQFF. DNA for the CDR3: TGTGCCACCTCTCCCGGGGGCGAGCAGTTCTTC.